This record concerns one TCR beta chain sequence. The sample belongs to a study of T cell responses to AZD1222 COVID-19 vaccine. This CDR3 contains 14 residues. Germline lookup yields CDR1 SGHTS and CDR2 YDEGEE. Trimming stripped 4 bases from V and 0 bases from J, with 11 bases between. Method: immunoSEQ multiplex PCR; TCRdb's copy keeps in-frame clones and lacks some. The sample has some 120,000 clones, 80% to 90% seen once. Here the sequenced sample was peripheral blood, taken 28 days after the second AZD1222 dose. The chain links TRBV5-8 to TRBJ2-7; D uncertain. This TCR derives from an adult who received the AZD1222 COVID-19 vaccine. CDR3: CASSPRVHSYEQYF. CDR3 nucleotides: TGTGCCAGCAGCCCCCGGGTCCACTCCTACGAGCAGTACTTC.